The rows below give T cell receptor beta chains drawn from one sample of a study of blood T cell repertoires in COVID-19. Profiling relied on immunoSEQ multiplex PCR, and the TCRdb table lists in-frame clones only, not all of them. Among more than 80,000 clones, 80% were seen once, and the ten largest hold approximately 15%. The source material was peripheral blood. These receptors all stem from a human donor in a cohort sampled during active COVID-19. CDR3s include the opening cysteine and the closing phenylalanine or tryptophan. Each record gives: D gene, clone size, V gene, J gene, CDR3 DNA, CDR3 protein. The D gene is left open where the match is weak. Only some rows state a clone size, as once, few, many or a class for expanded clones.

TRBD1,-,TRBV7-9,TRBJ1-1,TGTGCCAGCAGCTCAGCCGGACAGGCCGAAGCTTTCTTT,CASSSAGQAEAFF
-,-,TRBV27,TRBJ2-5,TGTGCCAGCAGTTTGTGGGGGCAGCAAGAGACCCAGTACTTC,CASSLWGQQETQYF
TRBD1,-,TRBV13,TRBJ2-2,TGTGCCAGCAGCTTACGGGACAGGGGGCGAACCGGGGAGCTGTTTTTT,CASSLRDRGRTGELFF
-,-,TRBV7-3,TRBJ2-1,TGTGCCAGCAGCCCGAGCGGTAGCTCCTACAATGAGCAGTTCTTC,CASSPSGSSYNEQFF
TRBD2,-,TRBV5-1,TRBJ2-1,TGCGCCAGCAGCTTGGCCGGGACGGGAGGGAGGGGTGAGCAGTTCTTC,CASSLAGTGGRGEQFF
-,once,TRBV5-1,TRBJ2-1,TGCGCCAGCAGCTTGATCGGGGTCGAGTCCTACAATGAGCAGTTCTTC,CASSLIGVESYNEQFF
-,-,TRBV19,TRBJ2-7,TGTGCCAGTAGCCCCGAAGGGGGATCCTACGAGCAGTACTTC,CASSPEGGSYEQYF
TRBD1,-,TRBV5-1,TRBJ1-1,TGCGCCAGCAGCTGGGGGGACAGGGACTTTCCGAACACTGAAGCTTTCTTT,CASSWGDRDFPNTEAFF
-,-,TRBV19,TRBJ1-1,TGTGCCAGTAGTTTAGGGCGAGGGAACGCTGAAGCTTTCTTT,CASSLGRGNAEAFF
-,-,TRBV7-9,TRBJ2-7,TGTGCCAGCAGCTTAGTACGGGTATACGAGCAGTACTTC,CASSLVRVYEQYF
-,-,TRBV7-9,TRBJ2-1,TGTGCCAGCAGCCTCCGACAGACCAATGAGCAGTTCTTC,CASSLRQTNEQFF
TRBD1,-,TRBV5-1,TRBJ2-3,TGCGCCAGCAGCGCAGGACAGGGAATAGATACGCAGTATTTT,CASSAGQGIDTQYF
TRBD1,-,TRBV7-9,TRBJ2-7,TGTGCCAGCAGCCCTGACAGGGGGCGATACGAGCAGTACTTC,CASSPDRGRYEQYF
-,-,TRBV21-1,TRBJ1-2,TGTGCCAGCGATGGGGTAGTAACAGGGGCCTATGGCTACACCTTC,CASDGVVTGAYGYTF
TRBD1,-,TRBV28,TRBJ1-2,TGTGCCAGCAGTCCAGGGGGCGGCTATGGCTACACCTTC,CASSPGGGYGYTF